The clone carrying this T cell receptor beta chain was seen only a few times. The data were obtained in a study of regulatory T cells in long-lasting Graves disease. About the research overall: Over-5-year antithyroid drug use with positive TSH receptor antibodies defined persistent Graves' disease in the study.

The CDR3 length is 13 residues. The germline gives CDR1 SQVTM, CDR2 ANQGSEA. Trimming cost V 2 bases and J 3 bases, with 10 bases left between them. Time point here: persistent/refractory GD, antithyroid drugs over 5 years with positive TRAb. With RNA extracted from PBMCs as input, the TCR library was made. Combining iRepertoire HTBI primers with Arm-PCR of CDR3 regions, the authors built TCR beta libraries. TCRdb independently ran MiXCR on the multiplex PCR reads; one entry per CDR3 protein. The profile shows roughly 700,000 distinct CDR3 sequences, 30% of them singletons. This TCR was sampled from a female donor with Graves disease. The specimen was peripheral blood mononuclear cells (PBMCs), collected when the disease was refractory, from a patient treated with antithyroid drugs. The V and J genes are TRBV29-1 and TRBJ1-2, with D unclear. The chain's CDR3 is CSVESTADYGYTF. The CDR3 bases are TGCAGCGTTGAATCTACGGCGGACTATGGCTACACCTTC.